A selection of T cell receptor beta chains follows, all from one sample in a study of blood T cell repertoires in COVID-19. Produced via immunoSEQ multiplex PCR; TCRdb's table is partial and in-frame only. The sample has 220,000 or so clones, 84% seen once. The sample taken for sequencing was peripheral blood. Every receptor here comes from a woman aged 55 to 70 who had recovered from COVID-19. Each CDR3 is given with its conserved first and last residue. The order of the fields is D gene, V gene, J gene, clone size, CDR3 DNA, CDR3 protein. A D gene is named only where the DNA matches it firmly. The size entry is marked missing in some rows and otherwise reads once, few, many or a size class.

TRBD1	TRBV15	TRBJ1-2	-	TGTGCCACCAGCACCCCGGGACAGCTCTATGGCTACACCTTC	CATSTPGQLYGYTF
TRBD2	TRBV5-4	TRBJ2-3	-	TGTGCCAGCAGCTTGGGGTCTCGGGGGGGGCGGGCAGATACGCAGTATTTT	CASSLGSRGGRADTQYF
-	TRBV7-6	TRBJ1-1	once	TGTGCCAGCAGCCGCCATTTTTTACAGGGCAAGGGCACTGAAGCTTTCTTT	CASSRHFLQGKGTEAFF
-	TRBV9	TRBJ2-2	-	TGTGCCAGCAGCGTAGTTAGTGGGAGGAACACCGGGGAGCTGTTTTTT	CASSVVSGRNTGELFF
-	TRBV6-5	TRBJ2-3	-	TGTGCCAGCACGCCTGGTACTAGCACAGATACGCAGTATTTT	CASTPGTSTDTQYF
-	TRBV3-1/TRBV3-2	TRBJ1-1	-	TGTGCCAGCAGCTTTGCACGTGAGACTGAAGCTTTCTTT	CASSFARETEAFF
-	TRBV9	TRBJ1-1	-	TGTGCCAGCAGCGTAGGGACACGGGACACTGAAGCTTTCTTT	CASSVGTRDTEAFF
TRBD2	TRBV7-2	TRBJ2-1	-	TGTGCCAGCAGCTCAGCGGCGGGGGGGCGTTACAATGAGCAGTTCTTC	CASSSAAGGRYNEQFF
-	TRBV24-1	TRBJ1-5	-	TGTGCCACCCTATGCCCATGGCCCCAGCATTTT	CATLCPWPQHF
TRBD1	TRBV6-5	TRBJ1-2	-	TGTGCCAGCAGTCCGCGGACAGGCCTTAACTATGGCTACACCTTC	CASSPRTGLNYGYTF
TRBD2	TRBV10-3	TRBJ2-3	-	TGTGCCATCAGAGGCGGTAGCGGGGATGGAGATACGCAGTATTTT	CAIRGGSGDGDTQYF
-	TRBV5-1	TRBJ2-2	-	TGCGCCAGCAGCTTGGTAAACGGGGTCGCCGGGGAGCTGTTTTTT	CASSLVNGVAGELFF
-	TRBV6-2/TRBV6-3	TRBJ2-7	-	TGTGCCAGCAGTGACCCAGACATCTACGAGCAGTACTTC	CASSDPDIYEQYF
-	TRBV9	TRBJ1-2	-	TGTGCCAGCAGCGGTACAGGGAGAGCTAACTATGGCTACACCTTC	CASSGTGRANYGYTF
TRBD1	TRBV29-1	TRBJ1-2	-	TGCAGCGCAAGCGGACAGGGGCCCTATGGCTACACCTTC	CSASGQGPYGYTF
-	TRBV6-2/TRBV6-3	TRBJ1-1	-	TGTGCCAGCAGTTACCTCCGGGGGGGCACTGAAGCTTTCTTT	CASSYLRGGTEAFF
-	TRBV27	TRBJ1-3	-	TGTGCCAGCAGTTTGATAGGGGGTGGGGGAAACACCATATATTTT	CASSLIGGGGNTIYF
TRBD2	TRBV11-2	TRBJ2-5	-	TGTGCCAGCAGCTTAGATTTAGGAGCGGGGGGGCTAGAGACCCAGTACTTC	CASSLDLGAGGLETQYF
TRBD1	TRBV11-2	TRBJ1-3	-	TGTGCCAGCAGCGGGACAGGGGGCCCCTCTGGAAACACCATATATTTT	CASSGTGGPSGNTIYF
-	TRBV29-1	TRBJ1-1	-	TGCAGCGTTGAAGATCGGGGGGCAGGGTGGGAGGCTTTCTTT	CSVEDRGAGWEAFF
-	TRBV11-3	TRBJ2-3	-	TGTGCCAGCAGCTTAGGGCAGGGGTCTACAGATACGCAGTATTTT	CASSLGQGSTDTQYF
-	TRBV4-1	TRBJ1-6	few	TGCGCCAGCAGCCCTCGGGGAGGGCTCTCCTATAATTCACCCCTCCACTTT	CASSPRGGLSYNSPLHF
-	TRBV15	TRBJ2-7	-	TGTGCCACCAGCAGGGAAACTAGTGCTCTTGACGAGCAGTACTTC	CATSRETSALDEQYF
TRBD1	TRBV2	TRBJ1-2	-	TGTGCCACCACGGACAGGGGCTATGGCTACACCTTC	CATTDRGYGYTF
-	TRBV30	TRBJ1-1	few	TGTGCCTGGAGTGTATCGGTGAACACTGAAGCTTTCTTT	CAWSVSVNTEAFF
TRBD2	TRBV24-1	TRBJ2-5	-	TGTGCCACCAGTGCACTAGCGGGGGGCATTGAGACCCAGTACTTC	CATSALAGGIETQYF
-	TRBV5-1	TRBJ2-1	-	TGCGCCAGCAGCTTGGACAGAATGGTCCTGGGGGGCTCCTACAATGAGCAGTTCTTC	CASSLDRMVLGGSYNEQFF
-	TRBV7-2	TRBJ1-1	-	TGTGCCAGCACCTTCAGGGGAGTGAACACTGAAGCTTTCTTT	CASTFRGVNTEAFF
TRBD1	TRBV5-1	TRBJ1-2	-	TGCGCCAGCAGCTTCTCCGGGACAGGGGACTATGGCTACACCTTC	CASSFSGTGDYGYTF